This TCR beta chain came from a study of T cell repertoires in ileal Crohn's disease. Study information: All patients had surgery for stricturing (around 60%) or penetrating (around 39%) disease. Study conclusions and caveats: Compared with non-smokers, active smokers at surgery showed more clonal expansions.

CDR1 is LNHNV, CDR2 YYDKDF, per germline (reference sequence). The CDR3 loop spans 11 amino acids. V dropped 8 bases and J dropped 3; count of bases not matched to a gene: 0. This clone occurred once. The antigen is unknown. Profiling relied on immunoSEQ multiplex PCR, and the TCRdb table lists in-frame clones only, not all of them. The sample contains 11,000 to 15,000 clones, around four fifths of which appear only once. The chain employs TRBV15 and TRBJ1-2, with TRBD1 matching 7 bases. Input material: ileal tissue. This clonotype was sampled from an adult with Crohn's disease. DNA for the CDR3: TGTGCCACCCAGGGGGACTATGGCTACACCTTC. This encodes CATQGDYGYTF.